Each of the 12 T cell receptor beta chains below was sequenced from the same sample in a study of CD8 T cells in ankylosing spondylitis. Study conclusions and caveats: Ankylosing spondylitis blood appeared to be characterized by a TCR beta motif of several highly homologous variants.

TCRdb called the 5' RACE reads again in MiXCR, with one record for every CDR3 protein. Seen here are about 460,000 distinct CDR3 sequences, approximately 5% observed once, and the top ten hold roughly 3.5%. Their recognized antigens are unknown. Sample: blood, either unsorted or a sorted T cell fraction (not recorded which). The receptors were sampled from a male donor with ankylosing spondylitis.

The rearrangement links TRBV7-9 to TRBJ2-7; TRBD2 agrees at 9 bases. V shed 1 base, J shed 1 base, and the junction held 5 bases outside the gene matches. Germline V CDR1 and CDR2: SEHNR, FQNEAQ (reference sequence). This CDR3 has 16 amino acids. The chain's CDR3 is CASSLGGSGSSYEQYF. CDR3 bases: TGTGCCAGCAGCTTAGGAGGTAGCGGGAGTTCCTACGAGCAGTACTTC.

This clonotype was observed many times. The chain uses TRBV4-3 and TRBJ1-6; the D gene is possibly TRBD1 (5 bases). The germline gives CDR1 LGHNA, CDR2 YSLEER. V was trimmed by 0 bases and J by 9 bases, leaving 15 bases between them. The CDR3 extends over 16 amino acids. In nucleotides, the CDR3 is TGCGCCAGCAGCCAAGATGCTCTGGGGGGAAGTTCACCCCTCCACTTT. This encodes CASSQDALGGSSPLHF.

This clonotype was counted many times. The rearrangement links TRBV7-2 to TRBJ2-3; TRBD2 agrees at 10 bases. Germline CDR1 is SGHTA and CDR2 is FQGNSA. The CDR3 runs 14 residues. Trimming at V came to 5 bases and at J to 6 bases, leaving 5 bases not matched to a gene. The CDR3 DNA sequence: TGTGCCAGCAGCCCGCTACTAGCGGGGGATACGCAGTATTTT. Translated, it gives CASSPLLAGDTQYF.

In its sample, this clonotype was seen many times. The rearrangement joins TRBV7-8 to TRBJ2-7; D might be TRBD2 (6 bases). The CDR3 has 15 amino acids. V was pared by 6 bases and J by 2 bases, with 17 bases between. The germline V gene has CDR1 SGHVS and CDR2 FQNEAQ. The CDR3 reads CASSLGIRGTYEQYF. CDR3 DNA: TGTGCCAGCAGTCTAGGAATACGGGGGACCTACGAGCAGTACTTC.

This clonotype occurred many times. The CDR3 spells CASSFAQGDTGELFF. The CDR3 nucleotides are TGCGCCAGCAGCTTCGCACAGGGTGACACCGGGGAGCTGTTTTTT. This chain joins TRBV5-1 and TRBJ2-2; D is perhaps TRBD1 (6 bases). CDR3 length: 15 amino acids. Germline V gives CDR1 SGHRS, CDR2 YFSETQ. The ends were cut back, 2 bases at V and 3 bases at J, with 11 bases in the middle.

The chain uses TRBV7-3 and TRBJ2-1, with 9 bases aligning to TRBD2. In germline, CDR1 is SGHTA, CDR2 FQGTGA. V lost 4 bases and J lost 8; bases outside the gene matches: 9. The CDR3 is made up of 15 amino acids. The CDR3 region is CASSSHSGGADEQFF. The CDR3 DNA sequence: TGTGCCAGCAGCTCCCATAGCGGGGGAGCCGATGAGCAGTTCTTC.

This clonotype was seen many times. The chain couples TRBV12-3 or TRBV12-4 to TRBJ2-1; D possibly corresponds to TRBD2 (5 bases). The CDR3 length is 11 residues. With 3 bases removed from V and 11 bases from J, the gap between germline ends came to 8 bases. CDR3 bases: TGTGCCAGCAGTTTGAGGGAGAAGCAGTTCTTC. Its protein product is CASSLREKQFF.

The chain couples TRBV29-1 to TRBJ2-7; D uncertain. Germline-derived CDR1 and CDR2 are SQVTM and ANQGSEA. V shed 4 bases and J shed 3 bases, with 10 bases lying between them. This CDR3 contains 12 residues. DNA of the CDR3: TGCAGCGTTGGTAACGAACTCTACGAGCAGTACTTC. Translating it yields CSVGNELYEQYF.

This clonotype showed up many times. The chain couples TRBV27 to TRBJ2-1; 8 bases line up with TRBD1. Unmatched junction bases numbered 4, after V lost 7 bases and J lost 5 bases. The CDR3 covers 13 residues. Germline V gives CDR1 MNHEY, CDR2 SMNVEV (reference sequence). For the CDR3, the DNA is TGTGCCAGCAATCAGGGGGCGAACAATGAGCAGTTCTTC. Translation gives CASNQGANNEQFF.

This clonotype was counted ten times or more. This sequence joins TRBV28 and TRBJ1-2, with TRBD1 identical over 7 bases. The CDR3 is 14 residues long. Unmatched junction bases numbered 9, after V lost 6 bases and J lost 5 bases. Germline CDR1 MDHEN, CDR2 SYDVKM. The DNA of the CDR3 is TGTGCCAGCAGACTGGAGGGGGCAGGTTATGGCTACACCTTC. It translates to CASRLEGAGYGYTF.

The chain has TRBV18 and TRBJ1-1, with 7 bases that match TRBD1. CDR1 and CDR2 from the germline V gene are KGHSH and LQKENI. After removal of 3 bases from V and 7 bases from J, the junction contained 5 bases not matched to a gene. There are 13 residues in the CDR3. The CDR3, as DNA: TGTGCCAGCTCACCCCAAGGGGGCGGTGAAGCTTTCTTT. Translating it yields CASSPQGGGEAFF.

In DNA, the CDR3 is TGTGCCAGCAGTTACCAGGACAGGGGCAGGTCTGAAGCTTTCTTT. It specifies CASSYQDRGRSEAFF. The rearrangement links TRBV6-5 to TRBJ1-1, with 9 bases lining up with TRBD1. Per germline, CDR1 MNHEY and CDR2 SVGAGI. The V and J ends lost 2 bases and 6 bases, in that order; junction bases with no gene match: 7. This CDR3 has 15 amino acids.